This paragraph reports one TCR beta chain. The target of this receptor is not known. It has no much larger one-base neighbor in the sample; base qualities were not kept. This entry comes from a study of lymphopenia after photon versus proton radiotherapy (dated by TCRdb to between 2018 and 2021). Describing the broader study: Photon and proton radiation therapy were compared by the study for their immunological effects in patients with gastrointestinal tumors who developed high-grade lymphopenia. A cohort of about 22 patients with gastrointestinal tumors who received either photon or proton therapy and subsequently developed lymphopenia was included. The goal of the study was to characterize the differences between the two radiation modalities in how they affect the immune system. General conclusions and limits of the study: Proton-treated patients stayed relatively stable during treatment, while photon-treated patients lost naive T cells and TCR diversity and gained effector/memory populations. The authors looked at the survival association only in patients who died, and they framed better survival with proton therapy as a possibility rather than a demonstrated result. Once the lymphocyte count had reached its nadir, the repertoires of photon-treated patients showed oligoclonal expansion, particularly of CD8+ Temra cells, and this expansion drove the decline in diversity. Across the cohort, an inverse correlation was found between a larger post-nadir drop in TCR diversity and overall survival time among patients who died.

For CDR1 and CDR2, the germline V gene lists MNHEY and SVGAGI. Counted from cysteine to phenylalanine, this CDR3 has 13 amino acids. Only the CDR3 region is kept as DNA, spanning 39 bases read in frame from base 1. V and J lose 1 base and 6 bases, and a span of 9 bases separates them. Libraries came from the immunoSEQ multiplex PCR assay. T cell repertoires were profiled by deep sequencing of rearranged TCR beta loci, alongside multiparametric flow cytometry. The immuneACCESS repertoire file appears here via TCRdb, limited to in-frame rearrangements. These files lack a portion of the clones; in checked studies, under half of the deficit traces to unresolved V genes, and the cause of the others is not known. The sample has 65,000 to 75,000 clones on record, 75% to 90% of them singletons. The ten largest clones take up 9.5% to 14% of the sample.

The clonotype was recovered from a man aged 80 or over with esophageal cancer. The sequencing used peripheral blood, collected from a patient treated with proton-based radiotherapy. The chain employs TRBV6-5 and TRBJ1-1, with the D segment identity uncertain. Here is the DNA: TGTGCCAGCAGTTACTATCTGGGCTCTGAAGCTTTCTTT. This translates into CASSYYLGSEAFF.